The T cell receptor beta chain described here comes from a study of response to subunit inactivated influenza vaccine. Germline CDR1 reads LGHDT; CDR2 reads YNNKEL (reference sequence). The CDR3 covers 15 residues. Trimming shortened V by 2 bases and J by 3 bases, and 14 bases separated the two germline ends. Notes on the study in general: Seasonal influenza vaccination, on each occasion, was suggested by the authors to recruit few new T cells.

In TCRdb, the RT-PCR reads were re-called with MiXCR into one record per CDR3 protein. The table records some 800,000 distinct CDR3 sequences, roughly 20% of them present only once. Concerning this clonotype itself: What it binds is unknown.

Sequenced material: PBMCs from blood, taken 5 days after vaccination. V usage is TRBV3-1 and J usage is TRBJ2-7, with D unclear. The clonotype comes from a man aged 50-59 years who received an inactivated influenza vaccine. This CDR3 reads CASSQSISFNYEQYF. CDR3 coding DNA: TGTGCCAGCAGCCAATCCATATCATTTAACTACGAGCAGTACTTC.